This TCR beta chain appears in the sequencing data of a study of radiotherapy plus CTLA-4 blockade in lung cancer. Trimming cost V 0 bases and J 11 bases, with 10 bases left between them. CDR1 MNHNS and CDR2 SASEGT come from the germline V gene. This CDR3 region has 12 residues. The repertoire was sequenced with immunoSEQ multiplex PCR; TCRdb's copy has only in-frame clones and lacks some. The sample has approximately 99,000 clones; about 90% are singletons. This clonotype was obtained from a human donor with non-small cell lung cancer that progressed on radiotherapy plus ipilimumab. This chain joins TRBV6-1 and TRBJ1-1; tentatively, D is TRBD1 (6 bases). The material was peripheral blood, obtained from a patient treated with radiotherapy plus ipilimumab. The CDR3 coding sequence is TGTGCCAGCAGTGAAGCGAGGGGGTCGGCTTTCTTT. Translation gives CASSEARGSAFF.